The 30 T cell receptor beta chains given below trace back to one sample, sequenced in a study of shared clonotypes between healthy human individuals. Libraries were prepared by immunoSEQ multiplex PCR; TCRdb keeps only in-frame clonotypes and omits some of them. This sample has about 120,000 clones; more than 65% occur once, and the top ten carry over 20%. Sequenced input: memory CD8+ T cells sorted from blood. Stated subset: CD45RO+ cells pooled with CCR7-negative TemRA cells. Receptor source: a woman aged 30 to 39 in good health.

The rearrangement joins TRBV7-9 to TRBJ1-1, with D perhaps TRBD1 (5 bases). The CDR3 sequence is 15 residues long. V lost 2 bases to trimming and J lost 3 bases, with 13 bases between them. The V gene's germline CDR1 is SEHNR and CDR2 FQNEAQ (reference sequence). This CDR3 reads CASSLRQGLHTEAFF. CDR3 coding DNA: TGTGCCAGCAGCTTACGGCAGGGACTGCACACTGAAGCTTTCTTT. Supplemented by reference TRBV7-9 and TRBJ1-1, the full variable domain reads DTGVSQNPRHKITKRGQNVTFRCDPISEHNRLYWYRQTLGQGPEFLTYFQNEAQLEKSRLLSDRFSAERPKGSFSTLEIQRTEQGDSAMYLCASSLRQGLHTEAFFGQGTRLTVV.

This clone was observed many times. At one of its ends the junction is not consistent with the germline gene, which may arise from a read error. V gene TRBV4-1 combines with J gene TRBJ2-7; TRBD2 matches 11 bases. The CDR3 contains 16 residues. Germline CDR1 and CDR2: MGHRA and YSYEKL. The DNA for the CDR3 is TGTGCCAGCAGCCAAGATGGGACTAGCGGCTCCTACGAGCAGTACTTC. Translation gives CASSQDGTSGSYEQYF.

This sequence joins TRBV7-9 and TRBJ2-1; 11 bases map to TRBD1. Unmatched junction bases numbered 3, after V lost 2 bases and J lost 6 bases. This CDR3 has 15 residues. Germline V gene lookup returns CDR1 SEHNR and CDR2 FQNEAQ (reference sequence). CDR3 sequence (DNA): TGTGCCAGCAGCTTATGGGACAGGGGGTTCAATGAGCAGTTCTTC. Translated, it gives CASSLWDRGFNEQFF.

This clone appeared a few times. The V gene is TRBV28, the J gene TRBJ1-5, with D unresolved. Germline CDR1 and CDR2: MDHEN and SYDVKM. This CDR3 comprises 10 residues. The germline V and J ends were trimmed by 6 bases and 7 bases, with 4 bases remaining between them. DNA for the CDR3: TGTGCCAGCAGGGGCCAGCCCCAGCATTTT. It codes for CASRGQPQHF.

This clone was detected ten times or more. The sample has other DNA sequences that encode this CDR3 too. This rearrangement joins TRBV7-2 to TRBJ2-5, with unresolved D. Germline CDR1 SGHTA, CDR2 FQGNSA. This CDR3 comprises 14 residues. Trimming took off 2 bases at V and 2 bases at J, with 9 bases between the two ends. The CDR3 here is CASSLWTVQETQYF. CDR3 in DNA: TGTGCCAGCAGCTTATGGACGGTACAAGAGACCCAGTACTTC.

This clone was seen once. The chain is built from TRBV5-1 and TRBJ2-1, with a possible D match to TRBD2 (6 bases). This CDR3 is 16 amino acids long. The V gene's germline CDR1 is SGHRS and CDR2 YFSETQ. Trimming took 4 bases from V and 0 from J, leaving 14 bases between them. The CDR3 DNA reads TGCGCCAGCAGCCTAGTAGCGGTAGCCTCCTACAATGAGCAGTTCTTC. Its protein product is CASSLVAVASYNEQFF.

This clone is medium-sized in the sample. The chain combines TRBV9 with TRBJ2-7; D is perhaps TRBD2 (5 bases). CDR3 length: 14 residues. Trimming removed 4 bases at V and 0 bases at J, with 11 bases between. Germline loops: CDR1 SGDLS, CDR2 YYNGEE. CDR3 in DNA: TGTGCCAGCAGCCCGCGGGCCATCTCCTACGAGCAGTACTTC. Its protein is CASSPRAISYEQYF.

The chain has TRBV5-4 and TRBJ2-7; D perhaps matches TRBD2 (7 bases). Trimming took 1 base from V and 1 from J, leaving 24 bases between them. Germline CDR1 and CDR2: SGHNT and YYREEE (reference sequence). This CDR3 region has 19 residues. The CDR3 nucleotides read TGTGCCAGCAGCTTGAGGGGGAGGGAGGGATGGCGCAGATCCTACGAGCAGTACTTC. Protein: CASSLRGREGWRRSYEQYF.

The chain recombines TRBV28 with TRBJ2-1; TRBD1 agrees at 8 bases. V shed 5 bases, J shed 3 bases, and the junction held 3 bases outside the gene matches. The germline V gene has CDR1 MDHEN and CDR2 SYDVKM. This CDR3 is built from 14 residues. CDR3 loop: CASSPRGLYNEQFF. In DNA form, the CDR3 reads TGTGCCAGCAGTCCCAGGGGGCTCTACAATGAGCAGTTCTTC.

The rearrangement links TRBV25-1 to TRBJ1-3; D is ambiguous. V gave up 3 bases and J gave up 0 bases, with 6 bases separating them. In germline, CDR1 is MGHDK, CDR2 SYGVNS. This CDR3 has 14 residues. The CDR3 here is CASSDGDSGNTIYF. The CDR3 DNA is TGTGCCAGCAGTGACGGGGACTCTGGAAACACCATATATTTT.

This clone was counted a few times. The genes are TRBV4-1 and TRBJ1-5; D not resolved. The CDR3 is 14 residues long. Trimming removed 0 bases from V and 4 bases from J, with 7 bases in between. CDR1 and CDR2 (germline): MGHRA, YSYEKL. CDR3 nucleotide sequence: TGCGCCAGCAGCCAAGATTTGACTAATCAGCCCCAGCATTTT. It translates to CASSQDLTNQPQHF.

This clone was detected ten times or more. This sequence joins TRBV30 and TRBJ2-1; 7 nucleotides line up with TRBD1. V was pared by 3 bases and J by 7 bases, with 9 bases of the junction left unmatched. The CDR3 covers 14 residues. Germline V CDR1 and CDR2: GTSNPN, SVGIG (reference sequence). CDR3 protein: CAWRALTGQNEQFF. The CDR3 bases are TGTGCCTGGAGGGCGCTGACGGGACAGAATGAGCAGTTCTTC.

This clone was recorded a few times. The V gene is TRBV23-1, the J gene TRBJ1-4; D might be TRBD1 (6 bases). TRBV23-1 is known as an ORF, though its function is uncertain. Trimming pared 5 bases from V and 4 bases from J, leaving 17 bases between. The CDR3 sequence is 16 residues long. CDR3 in amino acids: CASSAHDRSRNEKLFF. CDR3 nucleotide sequence: TGCGCCAGCAGTGCGCACGACAGGTCTCGTAATGAAAAACTGTTTTTT.

This clone has a count of ten or more. The CDR3 is CASSQVGGGDYEQYF. DNA of the CDR3: TGCGCCAGCAGCCAAGTAGGAGGGGGAGACTACGAGCAGTACTTC. This chain uses TRBV4-1 with TRBJ2-7; TRBD1 or TRBD2 may be the D gene (6 bases each). Trimming took off 1 base at V and 3 bases at J, with 13 bases between the two ends. Germline CDR1 MGHRA, CDR2 YSYEKL. This CDR3 comprises 15 residues.

The chain links TRBV28 to TRBJ2-7; D is ambiguous. Germline loops: CDR1 MDHEN, CDR2 SYDVKM. With 3 bases removed from V and 2 bases from J, the gap between germline ends came to 8 bases. This CDR3 has 13 residues. CDR3 in DNA: TGTGCCAGCAGTTTTAGCCCGGCCTACGAGCAGTACTTC. As protein: CASSFSPAYEQYF.

This clone was counted a few times. The sample carries other DNA sequences with the same CDR3. The gene calls are TRBV27 and TRBJ2-7, with 8 bases fitting TRBD1. Germline V gives CDR1 MNHEY, CDR2 SMNVEV (reference sequence). The CDR3 is made up of 14 amino acids. With V trimmed by 4 bases and J by 1 base, 3 bases remained unmatched. CDR3 nucleotide sequence: TGTGCCAGCAGTTCGTGGACAGGGTCCTACGAGCAGTACTTC. Its protein is CASSSWTGSYEQYF.

The CDR3 DNA reads TGTGCCAGCAGTTTAATTAGCGGGATCCAAGAGACCCAGTACTTC. It yields the protein CASSLISGIQETQYF. The chain uses TRBV5-4 and TRBJ2-5, with 8 nucleotides matching TRBD2. The length of the CDR3 is 15 residues. The trim removed 5 bases at V and 1 base at J, leaving 7 bases unmatched. Germline values: CDR1 SGHNT, CDR2 YYREEE (reference sequence).

The genes are TRBV4-2 and TRBJ2-5, with TRBD2 identical over 11 bases. Per the germline V gene, CDR1 is LGHNA and CDR2 is YNFKEQ. With 1 base clipped from V and 11 bases from J, the junction kept 12 bases outside the gene matches. The CDR3 is 16 amino acids. The CDR3 nucleotides read TGTGCCAGCAGCCAAGTTACCGGGACTAGCGGCGGTGAGCAGTACTTC. Translated: CASSQVTGTSGGEQYF.

This clone was seen a few times. The rearrangement links TRBV18 to TRBJ1-1; 8 bases line up with TRBD1. J gave up 1 base and V 3 bases, and 1 base lay outside the gene matches. CDR1 is KGHSH, CDR2 LQKENI, per germline. The CDR3 is made up of 14 amino acids. This chain's CDR3 is CASSPTGGNTEAFF. The CDR3, as DNA: TGTGCCAGCTCACCCACAGGGGGGAACACTGAAGCTTTCTTT.

The chain recombines TRBV27 with TRBJ2-7; the D is unclear. Trimming took 3 bases from V and 4 from J, leaving 10 bases between them. The CDR3 has 13 residues. Germline loops: CDR1 MNHEY, CDR2 SMNVEV (reference sequence). DNA for the CDR3: TGTGCCAGCAGTTTCGGCAGGCAATACGAGCAGTACTTC. Residues: CASSFGRQYEQYF.

The chain links TRBV7-2 to TRBJ2-3; 9 nucleotides agree with TRBD2. V was clipped by 0 bases and J by 4 bases; unmatched bases: 11. CDR3 length equals 18 residues. Germline V gives CDR1 SGHTA, CDR2 FQGNSA. The CDR3 region has the DNA TGTGCCAGCAGCTTAGCGCCCTTTAGCGGGAGTGGGGCAGATACGCAGTATTTT. Translation gives CASSLAPFSGSGADTQYF.

The chain recombines TRBV28 with TRBJ2-2, with 7 bases matching TRBD2. The CDR3 totals 15 residues. The trim removed 0 bases at V and 4 bases at J, leaving 2 bases unmatched. In germline, CDR1 is MDHEN, CDR2 SYDVKM. The CDR3 bases are TGTGCCAGCAGTTTATGCGGGAGGACCACCGGGGAGCTGTTTTTT. It is translated as CASSLCGRTTGELFF.

There are a few counts of this clone. The chain carries TRBV29-1 and TRBJ2-7; TRBD1 might be the D (5 bases). Germline V CDR1 and CDR2: SQVTM, ANQGSEA. Trimming took off 5 bases at V and 6 bases at J, with 17 bases between the two ends. There are 13 residues in the CDR3. The CDR3 DNA reads TGCAGCGTTCGAATCAGGGAAGGTACCGAGCAGTACTTC. It encodes CSVRIREGTEQYF.

In regard to this clone: Other nucleotide sequences from this sample produce the same CDR3. The chain has TRBV5-4 and TRBJ2-2, with D perhaps TRBD2 (6 bases). This CDR3 is built from 17 residues. V shed 0 bases and J shed 5 bases, with 17 bases lying between them. The germline V gene has CDR1 SGHNT and CDR2 YYREEE (reference sequence). CDR3 sequence: CASSLAGSGSITGELFF. The DNA of the CDR3 is TGTGCCAGCAGCTTGGCCGGTTCCGGGAGTATTACCGGGGAGCTGTTTTTT.

The V call is TRBV6-6, the J call TRBJ2-1, with 11 bases identical to TRBD1. With V trimmed by 6 bases and J by 6 bases, 10 bases remained unmatched. This CDR3 is 16 amino acids long. CDR1 is MNHNY and CDR2 is SVGAGI in the germline V gene (reference sequence). This CDR3 reads CASSAHGQGASNEQFF. CDR3 in DNA: TGTGCCAGCAGCGCCCACGGACAGGGGGCCTCCAATGAGCAGTTCTTC.

This clone has more than one count but fewer than ten. The chain uses TRBV4-1 and TRBJ2-5, with D tentatively TRBD1 or TRBD2 (7 bases each). The CDR3 consists of 15 residues. Looked up from germline, CDR1 is MGHRA and CDR2 is YSYEKL. V was pared by 2 bases and J by 2 bases, with 12 bases between. The CDR3 loop is CASSQSQGGQETQYF. The CDR3 DNA reads TGCGCCAGCAGCCAAAGTCAGGGGGGGCAAGAGACCCAGTACTTC.

J is TRBJ2-2 and V is TRBV27; no definite D call. The V gene lost 7 bases and the J gene lost 6 bases, with 18 bases spanning the gap. The germline V gene has CDR1 MNHEY and CDR2 SMNVEV (reference sequence). There are 15 residues in the CDR3. The CDR3 DNA reads TGTGCCAGCACCCTAACCGGGCCCAAATCCGGGGAGCTGTTTTTT. This encodes CASTLTGPKSGELFF.

This clone was seen at least ten times. The chain carries TRBV2 and TRBJ2-1, with D maybe TRBD2 (5 bases). The CDR3 sequence is 12 residues long. The germline V gene encodes CDR1 SNHLY and CDR2 FYNNEI. V lost 6 bases and J lost 8, with 11 bases in between. As DNA, the CDR3 is TGTGCCAGCAGCGGGATCGGGCATGAGCAGTTCTTC. It yields the protein CASSGIGHEQFF.

The chain is built from TRBV5-4 and TRBJ2-5; D is possibly TRBD1 or TRBD2 (5 bases each). V was shortened by 0 bases and J by 4 bases, with 13 bases between the two germline ends. The CDR3 has 15 amino acids. Germline CDR1 reads SGHNT; CDR2 reads YYREEE (reference sequence). CDR3: CASSLGSGPAETQYF. The CDR3 DNA reads as TGTGCCAGCAGCTTGGGGTCGGGACCCGCAGAGACCCAGTACTTC.

The chain couples TRBV25-1 to TRBJ2-2; TRBD1 might be the D (6 bases). The CDR3 contains 12 residues. Germline V CDR1 and CDR2: MGHDK, SYGVNS. V was shortened by 6 bases and J by 9 bases, with 11 bases between the two germline ends. The CDR3 DNA reads as TGTGCCAGCAGCGCGGACAGCCGGGAGCTGTTTTTT. Translating gives CASSADSRELFF. Complete variable domain (other parts from reference TRBV25-1 and TRBJ2-2): EADIYQTPRYLVIGTGKKITLECSQTMGHDKMYWYQQDPGMELHLIHYSYGVNSTEKGDLSSESTVSRIRTEHFPLTLESARPSHTSQYLCASSADSRELFFGEGSRLTVL.